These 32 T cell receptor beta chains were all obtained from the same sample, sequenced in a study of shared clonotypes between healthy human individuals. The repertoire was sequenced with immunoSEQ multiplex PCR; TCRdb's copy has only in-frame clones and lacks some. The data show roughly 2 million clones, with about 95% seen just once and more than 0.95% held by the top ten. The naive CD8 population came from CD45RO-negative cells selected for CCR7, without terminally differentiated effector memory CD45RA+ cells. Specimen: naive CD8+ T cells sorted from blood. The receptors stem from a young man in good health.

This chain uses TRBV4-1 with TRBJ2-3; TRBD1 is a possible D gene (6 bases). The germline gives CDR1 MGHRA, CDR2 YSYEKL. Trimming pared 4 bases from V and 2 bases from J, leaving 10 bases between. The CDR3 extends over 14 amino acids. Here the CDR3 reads CASSPGVPTDTQYF. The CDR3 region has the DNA TGCGCCAGCAGCCCAGGGGTGCCCACAGATACGCAGTATTTT.

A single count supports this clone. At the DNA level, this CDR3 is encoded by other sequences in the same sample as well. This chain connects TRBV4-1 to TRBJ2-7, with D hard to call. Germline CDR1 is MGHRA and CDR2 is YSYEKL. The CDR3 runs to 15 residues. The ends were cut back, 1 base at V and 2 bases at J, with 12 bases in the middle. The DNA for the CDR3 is TGCGCCAGCAGCCAAGTTTCAGGTACACCCTACGAGCAGTACTTC. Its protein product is CASSQVSGTPYEQYF.

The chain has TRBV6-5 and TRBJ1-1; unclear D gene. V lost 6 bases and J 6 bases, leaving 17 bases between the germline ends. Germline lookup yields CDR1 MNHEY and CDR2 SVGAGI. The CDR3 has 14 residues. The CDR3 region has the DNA TGTGCCAGCAGCCAAACACCTCTTGGCGCTGAAGCTTTCTTT. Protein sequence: CASSQTPLGAEAFF.

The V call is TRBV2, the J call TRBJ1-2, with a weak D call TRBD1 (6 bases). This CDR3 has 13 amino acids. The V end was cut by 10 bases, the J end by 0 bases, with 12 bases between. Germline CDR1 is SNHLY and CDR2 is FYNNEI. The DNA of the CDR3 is TGTGCCACCCTACAGGGATCTAACTATGGCTACACCTTC. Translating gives CATLQGSNYGYTF.

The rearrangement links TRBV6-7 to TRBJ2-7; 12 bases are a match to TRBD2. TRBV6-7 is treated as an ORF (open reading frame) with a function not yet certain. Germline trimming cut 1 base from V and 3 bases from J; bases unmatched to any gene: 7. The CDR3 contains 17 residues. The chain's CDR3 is CASSYLRLAGEFYEQYF. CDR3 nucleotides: TGTGCCAGCAGTTACTTACGACTAGCGGGAGAATTCTACGAGCAGTACTTC.

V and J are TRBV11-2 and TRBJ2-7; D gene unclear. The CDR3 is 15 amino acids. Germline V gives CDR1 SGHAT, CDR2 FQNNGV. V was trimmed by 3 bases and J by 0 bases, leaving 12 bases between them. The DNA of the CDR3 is TGTGCCAGCAGCTTCGATCGACACAACTCCTACGAGCAGTACTTC. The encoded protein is CASSFDRHNSYEQYF. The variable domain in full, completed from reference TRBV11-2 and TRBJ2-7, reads EAGVAQSPRYKIIEKRQSVAFWCNPISGHATLYWYQQILGQGPKLLIQFQNNGVVDDSQLPKDRFSAERLKGVDSTLKIQPAKLEDSAVYLCASSFDRHNSYEQYFGPGTRLTVT.

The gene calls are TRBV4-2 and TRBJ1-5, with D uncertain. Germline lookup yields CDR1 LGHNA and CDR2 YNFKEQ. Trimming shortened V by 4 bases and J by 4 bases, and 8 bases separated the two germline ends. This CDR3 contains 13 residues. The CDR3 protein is CASSPQVNQPQHF. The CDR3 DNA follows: TGTGCCAGCAGCCCCCAGGTTAATCAGCCCCAGCATTTT.

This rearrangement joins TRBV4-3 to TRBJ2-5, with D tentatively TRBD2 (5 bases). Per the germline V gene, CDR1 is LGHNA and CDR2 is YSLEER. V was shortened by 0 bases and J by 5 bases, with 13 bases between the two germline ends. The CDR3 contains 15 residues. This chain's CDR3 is CASSQERLAWETQYF. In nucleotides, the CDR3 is TGCGCCAGCAGCCAAGAGCGGCTAGCTTGGGAGACCCAGTACTTC.

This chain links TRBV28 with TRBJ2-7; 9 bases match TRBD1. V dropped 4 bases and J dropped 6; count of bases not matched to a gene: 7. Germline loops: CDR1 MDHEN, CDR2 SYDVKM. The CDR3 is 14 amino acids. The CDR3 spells CASSSGTGSSEQYF. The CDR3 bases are TGTGCCAGCAGTTCCGGGACAGGGTCTTCCGAGCAGTACTTC. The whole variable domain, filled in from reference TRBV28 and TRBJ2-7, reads DVKVTQSSRYLVKRTGEKVFLECVQDMDHENMFWYRQDPGLGLRLIYFSYDVKMKEKGDIPEGYSVSREKKERFSLILESASTNQTSMYLCASSSGTGSSEQYFGPGTRLTVT.

The CDR3 reads CASSPGASMNTEAFF. The CDR3, as DNA: TGTGCCAGCAGCCCAGGGGCCTCCATGAACACTGAAGCTTTCTTT. The gene calls are TRBV9 and TRBJ1-1; possibly TRBD1 for D (6 bases). The germline CDR1 and CDR2 sequences are SGDLS and YYNGEE. Trimming removed 4 bases from V and 0 bases from J, with 13 bases in between. The CDR3 runs 15 residues.

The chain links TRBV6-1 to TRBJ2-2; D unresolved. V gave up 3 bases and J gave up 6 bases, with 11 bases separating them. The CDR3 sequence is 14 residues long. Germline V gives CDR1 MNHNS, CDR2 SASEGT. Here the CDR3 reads CASSDRSFAGELFF. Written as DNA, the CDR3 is TGTGCCAGCAGTGACCGGTCCTTTGCCGGGGAGCTGTTTTTT.

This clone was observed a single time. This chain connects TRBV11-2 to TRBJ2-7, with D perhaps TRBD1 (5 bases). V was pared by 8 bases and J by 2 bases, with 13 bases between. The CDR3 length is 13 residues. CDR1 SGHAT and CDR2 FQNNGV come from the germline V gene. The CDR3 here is CASFEDKAYEQYF. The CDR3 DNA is TGTGCCAGCTTTGAGGACAAGGCCTACGAGCAGTACTTC.

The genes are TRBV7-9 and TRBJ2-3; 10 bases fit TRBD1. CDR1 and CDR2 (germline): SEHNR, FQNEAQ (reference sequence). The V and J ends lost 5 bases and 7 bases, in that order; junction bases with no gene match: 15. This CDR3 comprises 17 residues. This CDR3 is CASSIERDRGPLYTQYF. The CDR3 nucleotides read TGTGCCAGCAGCATAGAACGGGACAGGGGCCCATTATATACGCAGTATTTT.

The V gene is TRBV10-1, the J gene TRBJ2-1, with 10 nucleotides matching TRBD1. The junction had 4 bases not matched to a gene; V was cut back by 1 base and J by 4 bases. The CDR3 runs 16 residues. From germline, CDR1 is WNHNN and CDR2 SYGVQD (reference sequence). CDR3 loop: CASSELGTGDYNEQFF. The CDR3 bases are TGCGCCAGCAGTGAGTTAGGGACAGGGGATTACAATGAGCAGTTCTTC.

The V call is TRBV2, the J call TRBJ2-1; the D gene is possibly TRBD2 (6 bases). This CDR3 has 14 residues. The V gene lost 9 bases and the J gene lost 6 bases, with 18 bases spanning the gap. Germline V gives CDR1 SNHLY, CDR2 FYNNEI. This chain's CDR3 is CASWGNEGGNEQFF. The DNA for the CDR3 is TGTGCCAGTTGGGGGAATGAGGGAGGCAATGAGCAGTTCTTC.

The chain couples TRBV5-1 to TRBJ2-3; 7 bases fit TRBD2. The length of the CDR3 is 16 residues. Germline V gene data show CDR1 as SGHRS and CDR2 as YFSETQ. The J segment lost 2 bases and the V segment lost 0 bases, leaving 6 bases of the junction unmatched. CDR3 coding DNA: TGCGCCAGCAGCTTGGCAGAGGGAGGGATCACAGATACGCAGTATTTT. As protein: CASSLAEGGITDTQYF.

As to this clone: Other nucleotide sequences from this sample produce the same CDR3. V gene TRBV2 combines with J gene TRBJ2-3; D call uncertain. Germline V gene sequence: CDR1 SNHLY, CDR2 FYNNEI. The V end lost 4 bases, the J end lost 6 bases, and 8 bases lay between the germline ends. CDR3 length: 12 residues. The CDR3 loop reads CASSALGDTQYF. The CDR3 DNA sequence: TGTGCCAGCAGTGCGCTGGGGGATACGCAGTATTTT.

Written as DNA, the CDR3 is TGTGCCAGCAGCCCCGGGACTAGTTTAATCGATGAGCAGTTCTTC. This encodes CASSPGTSLIDEQFF. The J gene is TRBJ2-1, the V gene TRBV7-9; 8 bases are shared with TRBD2. Germline values: CDR1 SEHNR, CDR2 FQNEAQ (reference sequence). The CDR3 spans 15 residues. J lost 8 bases, V lost 5 bases, and 11 bases had no gene match.

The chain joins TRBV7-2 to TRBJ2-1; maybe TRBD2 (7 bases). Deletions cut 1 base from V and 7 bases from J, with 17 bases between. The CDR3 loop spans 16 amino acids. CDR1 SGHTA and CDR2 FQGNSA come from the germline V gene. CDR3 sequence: CASSLVGGGIRNEQFF. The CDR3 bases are TGTGCCAGCAGCTTAGTTGGGGGGGGCATAAGAAATGAGCAGTTCTTC.

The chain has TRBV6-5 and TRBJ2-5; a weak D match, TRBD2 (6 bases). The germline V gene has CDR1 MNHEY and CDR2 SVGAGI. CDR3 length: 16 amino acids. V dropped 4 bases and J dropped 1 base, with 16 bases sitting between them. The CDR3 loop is CASSSGTPLIQETQYF. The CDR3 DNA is TGTGCCAGCAGTTCCGGGACTCCCCTTATCCAAGAGACCCAGTACTTC.

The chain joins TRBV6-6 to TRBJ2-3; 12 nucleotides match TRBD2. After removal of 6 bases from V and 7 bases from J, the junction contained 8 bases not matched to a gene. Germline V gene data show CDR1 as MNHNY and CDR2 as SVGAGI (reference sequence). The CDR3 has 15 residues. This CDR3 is CASSPTSGGPNTQYF. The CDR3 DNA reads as TGTGCCAGCAGCCCGACTAGCGGGGGACCAAATACGCAGTATTTT.

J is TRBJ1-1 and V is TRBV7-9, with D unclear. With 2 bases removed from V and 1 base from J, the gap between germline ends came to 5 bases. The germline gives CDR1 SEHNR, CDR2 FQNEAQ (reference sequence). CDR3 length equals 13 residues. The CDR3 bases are TGTGCCAGCAGCTTACCGAGGAACACTGAAGCTTTCTTT. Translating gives CASSLPRNTEAFF.

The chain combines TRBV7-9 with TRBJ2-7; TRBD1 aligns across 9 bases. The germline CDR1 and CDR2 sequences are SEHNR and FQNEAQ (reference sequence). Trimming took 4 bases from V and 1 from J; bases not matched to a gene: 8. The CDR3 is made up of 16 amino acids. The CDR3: CASSSQTGTGSYEQYF. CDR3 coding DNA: TGTGCCAGCAGCTCCCAGACCGGGACAGGGTCCTACGAGCAGTACTTC.

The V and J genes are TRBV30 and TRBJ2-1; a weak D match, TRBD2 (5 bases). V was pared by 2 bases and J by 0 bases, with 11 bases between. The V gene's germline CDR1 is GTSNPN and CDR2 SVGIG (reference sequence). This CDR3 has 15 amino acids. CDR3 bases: TGTGCCTGGAGTAAGGGAGAGAGCTCCTACAATGAGCAGTTCTTC. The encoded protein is CAWSKGESSYNEQFF.

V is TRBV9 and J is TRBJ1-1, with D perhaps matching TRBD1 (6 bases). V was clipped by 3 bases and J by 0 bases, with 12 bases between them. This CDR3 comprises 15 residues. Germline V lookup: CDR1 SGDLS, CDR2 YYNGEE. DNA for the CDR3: TGTGCCAGCAGCGAACAGGACAGAATGAACACTGAAGCTTTCTTT. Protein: CASSEQDRMNTEAFF.

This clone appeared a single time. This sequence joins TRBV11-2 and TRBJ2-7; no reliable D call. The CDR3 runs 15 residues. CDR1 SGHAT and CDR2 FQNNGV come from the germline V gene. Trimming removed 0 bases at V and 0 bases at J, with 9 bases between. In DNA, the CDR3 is TGTGCCAGCAGCTTAGAATGGGTCAGCTCCTACGAGCAGTACTTC. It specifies CASSLEWVSSYEQYF.

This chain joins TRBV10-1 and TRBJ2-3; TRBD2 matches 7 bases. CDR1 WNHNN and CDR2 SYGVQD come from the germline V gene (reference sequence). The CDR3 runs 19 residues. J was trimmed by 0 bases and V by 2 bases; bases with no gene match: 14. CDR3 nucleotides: TGCGCCAGCAGTGAGACTAGGCTAGCGGAGGACTTTAGCACAGATACGCAGTATTTT. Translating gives CASSETRLAEDFSTDTQYF.

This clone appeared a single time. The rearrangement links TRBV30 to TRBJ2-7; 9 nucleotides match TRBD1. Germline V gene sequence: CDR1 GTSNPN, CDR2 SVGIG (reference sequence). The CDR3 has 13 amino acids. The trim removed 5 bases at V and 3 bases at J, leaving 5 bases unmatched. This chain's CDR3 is CAWDRGVVYEQYF. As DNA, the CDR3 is TGTGCCTGGGACAGGGGGGTGGTCTACGAGCAGTACTTC. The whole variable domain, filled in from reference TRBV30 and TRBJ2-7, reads SQTIHQWPATLVQPVGSPLSLECTVEGTSNPNLYWYRQAAGRGLQLLFYSVGIGQISSEVPQNLSASRPQDRQFILSSKKLLLSDSGFYLCAWDRGVVYEQYFGPGTRLTVT.

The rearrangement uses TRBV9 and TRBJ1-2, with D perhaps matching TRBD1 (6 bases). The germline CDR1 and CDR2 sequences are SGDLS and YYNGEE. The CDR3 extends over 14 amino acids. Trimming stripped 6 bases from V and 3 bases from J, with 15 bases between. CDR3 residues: CASTTGGGDYGYTF. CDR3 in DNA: TGTGCCAGCACCACCGGAGGGGGGGACTATGGCTACACCTTC.

CDR3 region: CASSYSATGEQPQHF. The CDR3 coding sequence is TGTGCCAGCAGTTACTCCGCGACAGGGGAACAGCCCCAGCATTTT. The V gene is TRBV6-5, the J gene TRBJ1-5, with 8 nucleotides matching TRBD1. The CDR3 runs 15 residues. J lost 7 bases, V lost 0 bases, and 5 bases had no gene match. Per germline, CDR1 MNHEY and CDR2 SVGAGI.

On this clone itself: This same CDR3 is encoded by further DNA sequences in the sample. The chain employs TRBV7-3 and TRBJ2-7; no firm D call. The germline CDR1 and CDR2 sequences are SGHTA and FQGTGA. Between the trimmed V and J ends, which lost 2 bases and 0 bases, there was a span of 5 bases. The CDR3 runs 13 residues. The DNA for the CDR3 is TGTGCCAGCAGCTTATCCTCCTCCTACGAGCAGTACTTC. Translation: CASSLSSSYEQYF. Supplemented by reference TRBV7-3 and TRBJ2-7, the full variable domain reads GAGVSQTPSNKVTEKGKYVELRCDPISGHTALYWYRQSLGQGPEFLIYFQGTGAADDSGLPNDRFFAVRPEGSVSTLKIQRTERGDSAVYLCASSLSSSYEQYFGPGTRLTVT.

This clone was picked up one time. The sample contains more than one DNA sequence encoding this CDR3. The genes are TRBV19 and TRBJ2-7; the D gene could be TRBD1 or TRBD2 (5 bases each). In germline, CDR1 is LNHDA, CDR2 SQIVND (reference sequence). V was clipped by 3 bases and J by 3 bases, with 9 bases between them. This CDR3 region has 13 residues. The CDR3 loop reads CASSIGAGYEQYF. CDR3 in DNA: TGTGCCAGTAGTATTGGGGCGGGCTACGAGCAGTACTTC.